A selection of T cell receptor beta chains follows, all from one sample in a study of blood T cell repertoires in COVID-19. Repertoires were generated with immunoSEQ multiplex PCR, while TCRdb's copy carries only in-frame clones and drops some. The table lists 150,000 to 200,000 clones, roughly 90% of them singletons. What was sequenced was peripheral blood. The receptors were sampled from a man aged 25 to 40 with COVID-19, enrolled during active disease. CDR3s include the opening cysteine and the closing phenylalanine or tryptophan. The D gene is left open where the match is weak. Clone size is stated in some rows and not others, as once, few, many or a class when expanded.

J gene: TRBJ2-3
D gene: TRBD1
clone size: -
V gene: TRBV5-1
CDR3 protein: CASSLALRQGATDTQYF
CDR3 DNA: TGCGCCAGCAGCTTGGCGTTGAGACAGGGTGCCACAGATACGCAGTATTTT

J gene: TRBJ1-5
D gene: -
clone size: -
V gene: TRBV19
CDR3 protein: CASSFSRFNQPQHF
CDR3 DNA: TGTGCCAGTAGTTTTTCCAGGTTCAATCAGCCCCAGCATTTT

J gene: TRBJ2-1
D gene: -
clone size: -
V gene: TRBV15
CDR3 protein: CATSRDRVAADEQFF
CDR3 DNA: TGTGCCACCAGCAGAGATCGGGTGGCCGCCGATGAGCAGTTCTTC

J gene: TRBJ1-6
D gene: -
clone size: once
V gene: TRBV5-1
CDR3 protein: CASSLGDTTNSPLHF
CDR3 DNA: TGCGCCAGCAGCTTGGGGGACACTACTAATTCACCCCTCCACTTT

J gene: TRBJ2-7
D gene: TRBD1
clone size: -
V gene: TRBV3-1/TRBV3-2
CDR3 protein: CASSPGTGVREQYF
CDR3 DNA: TGTGCCAGCAGTCCCGGGACAGGGGTAAGGGAGCAGTACTTC

J gene: TRBJ2-5
D gene: -
clone size: -
V gene: TRBV7-9
CDR3 protein: CASSLEQTQYF
CDR3 DNA: TGTGCCAGCAGCTTAGAGCAAACCCAGTACTTC

J gene: TRBJ2-5
D gene: -
clone size: -
V gene: TRBV3-1/TRBV3-2
CDR3 protein: CASSRGTPFGETQYF
CDR3 DNA: TGTGCCAGCAGCCGTGGGACACCCTTTGGGGAGACCCAGTACTTC

J gene: TRBJ1-2
D gene: TRBD1
clone size: -
V gene: TRBV5-1
CDR3 protein: CASSRLQGTDGYTF
CDR3 DNA: TGCGCCAGCAGCAGATTACAGGGGACGGATGGCTACACCTTC

J gene: TRBJ2-3
D gene: -
clone size: -
V gene: TRBV19
CDR3 protein: CASSTGTPPDTQYF
CDR3 DNA: TGTGCCAGTAGTACGGGAACTCCCCCAGATACGCAGTATTTT

J gene: TRBJ2-3
D gene: TRBD2
clone size: -
V gene: TRBV2
CDR3 protein: CASSEGGLAGDTQYF
CDR3 DNA: TGTGCCAGCAGTGAGGGAGGACTAGCGGGGGATACGCAGTATTTT

J gene: TRBJ2-7
D gene: TRBD1
clone size: -
V gene: TRBV6-2/TRBV6-3
CDR3 protein: CASSYYGQGWDEQYF
CDR3 DNA: TGTGCCAGCAGTTACTACGGACAGGGTTGGGACGAGCAGTACTTC

J gene: TRBJ2-1
D gene: TRBD1
clone size: -
V gene: TRBV13
CDR3 protein: CASTPRDRVVDEQFF
CDR3 DNA: TGTGCCAGCACTCCCCGGGACAGGGTGGTCGATGAGCAGTTCTTC

J gene: TRBJ2-4
D gene: -
clone size: -
V gene: TRBV7-8
CDR3 protein: CASSLVATGNIQYF
CDR3 DNA: TGTGCCAGCAGCTTAGTCGCCACGGGAAACATTCAGTACTTC

J gene: TRBJ1-2
D gene: TRBD1
clone size: -
V gene: TRBV7-8
CDR3 protein: CASSLGTGATYGYTF
CDR3 DNA: TGTGCCAGCAGCTTAGGGACAGGGGCCACCTATGGCTACACCTTC

J gene: TRBJ2-7
D gene: TRBD2
clone size: -
V gene: TRBV7-2
CDR3 protein: CASSLGTSGGISYEQYF
CDR3 DNA: TGTGCCAGCAGCTTAGGCACTAGCGGGGGGATATCCTACGAGCAGTACTTC

J gene: TRBJ2-1
D gene: TRBD1
clone size: few
V gene: TRBV6-4
CDR3 protein: CASSERTGAPNEQFF
CDR3 DNA: TGTGCCAGCAGTGAACGGACAGGGGCTCCAAATGAGCAGTTCTTC

J gene: TRBJ1-6
D gene: -
clone size: -
V gene: TRBV4-3
CDR3 protein: CASSQEPPGSPSSSYNSPLHF
CDR3 DNA: TGCGCCAGCAGCCAGGAACCCCCGGGGTCCCCGTCGAGCTCCTATAATTCACCCCTCCACTTT

J gene: TRBJ2-7
D gene: -
clone size: -
V gene: TRBV4-3
CDR3 protein: CASTIRGYEQYF
CDR3 DNA: TGCGCCAGCACGATAAGGGGCTACGAGCAGTACTTC

J gene: TRBJ1-5
D gene: -
clone size: -
V gene: TRBV19
CDR3 protein: CASSRPGGGNGNQPQHF
CDR3 DNA: TGTGCCAGTAGTAGGCCGGGGGGGGGCAATGGCAATCAGCCCCAGCATTTT

J gene: TRBJ2-7
D gene: TRBD2
clone size: -
V gene: TRBV9
CDR3 protein: CASSPTTSGDYYEQYF
CDR3 DNA: TGTGCCAGCAGCCCTACTACTAGCGGGGATTACTACGAGCAGTACTTC

J gene: TRBJ2-1
D gene: -
clone size: -
V gene: TRBV19
CDR3 protein: CASSKSLYNEQFF
CDR3 DNA: TGTGCCAGTAGTAAATCCCTGTACAATGAGCAGTTCTTC

J gene: TRBJ2-7
D gene: -
clone size: -
V gene: TRBV12-3/TRBV12-4
CDR3 protein: CASSFDTTYEQYF
CDR3 DNA: TGTGCCAGCAGTTTCGACACCACCTACGAGCAGTACTTC

J gene: TRBJ1-5
D gene: TRBD1
clone size: -
V gene: TRBV2
CDR3 protein: CASSASYRGNPRNQPQHF
CDR3 DNA: TGTGCCAGCAGTGCTTCCTACAGGGGCAACCCCCGCAATCAGCCCCAGCATTTT

J gene: TRBJ1-1
D gene: -
clone size: -
V gene: TRBV11-1
CDR3 protein: CASSPPRVGTNTEAFF
CDR3 DNA: TGTGCCAGCAGCCCCCCCCGAGTGGGGACAAACACTGAAGCTTTCTTT

J gene: TRBJ2-3
D gene: TRBD1
clone size: -
V gene: TRBV28
CDR3 protein: CASSLGDSHTDTQYF
CDR3 DNA: TGTGCCAGCAGTTTAGGGGACAGCCACACAGATACGCAGTATTTT

J gene: TRBJ1-2
D gene: -
clone size: -
V gene: TRBV29-1
CDR3 protein: CSVDGGGSNYGYTF
CDR3 DNA: TGCAGCGTTGATGGGGGGGGCTCTAACTATGGCTACACCTTC